This is a list of T cell receptor beta chains from one sample in a study of regulatory T cells in long-lasting Graves disease. TCRdb redid the calling of the multiplex PCR reads with MiXCR, one entry per CDR3 protein. This table has about 610,000 distinct CDR3 sequences, about 15% appearing once. These data were likewise used in another study, on T cells in Graves' hyperthyroidism and ophthalmopathy.

The sample was peripheral blood mononuclear cells (PBMCs), taken at new diagnosis, from a patient treated with antithyroid drugs. The receptor source for this set is a young man with Graves disease. Each CDR3 is given with its conserved first and last residue. A D gene is named only where the DNA matches it firmly. Rows give clone size only sometimes, using once, few, many, or a class for an expanded clone.

D gene,V gene,J gene,clone size,CDR3 DNA,CDR3 protein
-,TRBV18,TRBJ2-3,-,TGTGCCAGCTCACGGGGGCCGGATGGGACAGATACGCAGTATTTT,CASSRGPDGTDTQYF
-,TRBV7-3,TRBJ2-5,-,TGTGCCAGCAGTAGCAGGGTCTACGAGACCCAGTACTTC,CASSSRVYETQYF
-,TRBV3-1,TRBJ1-1,many,TGTGCCAGCAGCCAGGTAACGGGAGGGAACACTGAAGCTTTCTTT,CASSQVTGGNTEAFF
-,TRBV6-1,TRBJ2-5,-,TGTGCCAGCAGTCAGGGGACTGCTCAGACCCAGTACTTC,CASSQGTAQTQYF
-,TRBV11-2,TRBJ2-2,-,TGTGCCAGCAGCTTAGAATTTATGGCCGGGAAGCTGTTTTTT,CASSLEFMAGKLFF
-,TRBV12-3/TRBV12-4,TRBJ2-7,many,TGTGCCAGCAGTTTAGGGGGGGGCATAGGGTACGAGCAGTACTTC,CASSLGGGIGYEQYF
TRBD2,TRBV29-1,TRBJ2-5,many,TGCAGCGTAGCTTCGGGAGGGGAGACCCAGTACTTC,CSVASGGETQYF
-,TRBV3-1,TRBJ1-6,-,TGTGCCAGCAGCCAGGGGCAGGGCCGACTGGATTCACCCCTCCACTTT,CASSQGQGRLDSPLHF
-,TRBV11-2,TRBJ2-2,many,TGTGCCAGCAGCTTGGGAACGGGACTGGGGGAGCTGTTTTTT,CASSLGTGLGELFF
TRBD1,TRBV7-2,TRBJ1-5,-,TGTGCCAGCAGATACACAGGGGGGAATCAGCCCCAGCATTTT,CASRYTGGNQPQHF
TRBD2,TRBV30,TRBJ2-7,few,TGTGCCTGGAGTTCTAGCGGGGGGACCTACGAGCAGTACTTC,CAWSSSGGTYEQYF
TRBD2,TRBV15,TRBJ2-2,-,TGTGCCACCAGCGTCCGACTAGCAAACACCGGGGAGCTGTTTTTT,CATSVRLANTGELFF
-,TRBV2,TRBJ1-2,-,TGTGCCAGCAGTGCGGGGGTCGGAAGCTATGGCTACACCTTC,CASSAGVGSYGYTF
TRBD1,TRBV30,TRBJ2-7,few,TGTGCCTGGGGACTAGGGACAGGGATTCACGAGCAGTACTTC,CAWGLGTGIHEQYF
TRBD1,TRBV30,TRBJ2-7,many,TGTGCCTGCTTGACAGGGCCCTACGAGCAGTACTTC,CACLTGPYEQYF
-,TRBV6-2/TRBV6-3,TRBJ2-1,-,TGTGCCAGCAGTGAGTCTGTTCGGGGAAACTACAATGAGCAGTTCTTC,CASSESVRGNYNEQFF
TRBD2,TRBV5-1,TRBJ2-1,many,TGCGCCAGCAGCTTGGTACCAACCGGGGTAGCGGGAGCCAATGAGCAGTTCTTC,CASSLVPTGVAGANEQFF
TRBD1,TRBV6-2/TRBV6-3,TRBJ1-2,few,TGTGCCAGCAGTCAGGGACAGGGCCTCACCTTC,CASSQGQGLTF
TRBD1,TRBV7-9,TRBJ1-2,many,TGTGCCAGCAGCTTGGGACAGGGCCCTTATGGCTACACCTTC,CASSLGQGPYGYTF
-,TRBV6-1,TRBJ1-2,-,TGTGCCAGCACCCTGACAGTTAACTATGGCTACACCTTC,CASTLTVNYGYTF
-,TRBV20-1,TRBJ1-5,few,TGCAGTGCTGTCTCGACAGGCAATCAGCCCCAGCATTTT,CSAVSTGNQPQHF
-,TRBV7-9,TRBJ2-3,many,TGTGCCAGCAGTCCATCTGGCAGGGGACGTACAGATACGCAGTATTTT,CASSPSGRGRTDTQYF
TRBD1,TRBV27,TRBJ1-2,few,TGTGCCAGCAGCATTCACCGGGACAGGGGGCAGGGTGGCTACACCTTC,CASSIHRDRGQGGYTF
TRBD1,TRBV20-1,TRBJ1-6,few,TGCAGTGCTAGAGAGACAGGGGCCGCCTATAATTCACCCCTCCACTTT,CSARETGAAYNSPLHF
-,TRBV5-1,TRBJ2-3,many,TGCGCCAGCAGCGCCTCAGATACGCAGTATTTT,CASSASDTQYF
-,TRBV30,TRBJ1-5,many,TGTGCCTGGAGTGGGACTTACTTGAGCAATCAGCCCCAGCATTTT,CAWSGTYLSNQPQHF
TRBD1,TRBV11-2,TRBJ2-1,-,TGTGCCAGCACACCGGGACAGGGTCACGAGCAGTTCTTC,CASTPGQGHEQFF
-,TRBV19,TRBJ2-2,-,TGTGCCAGTAGCCAACAGGGATCGAACACCGGGGAGCTGTTTTTT,CASSQQGSNTGELFF
TRBD1,TRBV5-1,TRBJ2-7,many,TGCGCCAGCAGCTCAGGACAGGGGGCAATTAACGAGCAGTACTTC,CASSSGQGAINEQYF
TRBD1,TRBV6-5,TRBJ1-1,many,TGTGCCAGCAGTTACTCGAACAGGGGGGGGACTGAAGCTTTCTTT,CASSYSNRGGTEAFF
-,TRBV2,TRBJ2-7,many,TGTGCCAGAAGACAGGTACCAGCCTACGAGCAGTACTTC,CARRQVPAYEQYF
-,TRBV2,TRBJ1-5,-,TGTGCCAGCAGTCCGGGGGTCGAAAGACAGCCCCAGCATTTT,CASSPGVERQPQHF
-,TRBV30,TRBJ1-5,-,TGTGCCTGGAGTGTGACCGGCCTGGGGCCCCAGCATTTT,CAWSVTGLGPQHF